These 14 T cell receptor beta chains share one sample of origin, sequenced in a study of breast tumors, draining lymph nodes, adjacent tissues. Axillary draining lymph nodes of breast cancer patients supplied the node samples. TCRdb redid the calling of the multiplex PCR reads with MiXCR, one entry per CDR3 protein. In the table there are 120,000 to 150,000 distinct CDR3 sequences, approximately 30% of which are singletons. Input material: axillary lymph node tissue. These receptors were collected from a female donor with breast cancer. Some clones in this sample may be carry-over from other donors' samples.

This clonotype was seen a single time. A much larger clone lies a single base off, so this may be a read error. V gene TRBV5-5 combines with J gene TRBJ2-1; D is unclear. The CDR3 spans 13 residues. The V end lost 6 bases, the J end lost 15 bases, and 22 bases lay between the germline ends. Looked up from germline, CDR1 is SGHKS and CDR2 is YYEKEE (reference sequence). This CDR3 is CASTLVTAPNLFF. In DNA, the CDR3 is TGTGCCAGCACCCTGGTGACGGCGCCGAACCTGTTCTTC.

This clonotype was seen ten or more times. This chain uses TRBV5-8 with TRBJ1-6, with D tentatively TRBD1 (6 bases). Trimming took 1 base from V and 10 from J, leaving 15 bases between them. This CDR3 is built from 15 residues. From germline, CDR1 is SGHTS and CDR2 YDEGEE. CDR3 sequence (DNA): TGTGCCAGCAGCTTGTTCGGGGGCCCGGGGTCACCCCTCCACTTT. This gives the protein CASSLFGGPGSPLHF.

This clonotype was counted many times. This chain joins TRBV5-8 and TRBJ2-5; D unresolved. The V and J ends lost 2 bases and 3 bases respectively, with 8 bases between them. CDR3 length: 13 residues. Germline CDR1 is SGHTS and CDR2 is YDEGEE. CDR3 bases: TGTGCCAGCAGCTTATACCTCGAAGAGACCCAGTACTTC. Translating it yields CASSLYLEETQYF.

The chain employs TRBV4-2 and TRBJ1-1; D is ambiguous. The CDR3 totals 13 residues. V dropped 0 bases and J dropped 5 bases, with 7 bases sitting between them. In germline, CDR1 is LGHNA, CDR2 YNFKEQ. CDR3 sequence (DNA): TGTGCCAGCAGCCAAGAGCAAGGGACTGAAGCTTTCTTT. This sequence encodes CASSQEQGTEAFF.

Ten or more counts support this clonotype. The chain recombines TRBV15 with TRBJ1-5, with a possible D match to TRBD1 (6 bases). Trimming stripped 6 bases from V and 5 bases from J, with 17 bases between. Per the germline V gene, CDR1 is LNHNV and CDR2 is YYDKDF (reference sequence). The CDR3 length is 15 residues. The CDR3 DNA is TGTGCCACCAGGGCGGGGGGGGGCGAGGATCAGCCCCAGCATTTT. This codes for CATRAGGGEDQPQHF. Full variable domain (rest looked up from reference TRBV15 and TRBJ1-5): DAMVIQNPRYQVTQFGKPVTLSCSQTLNHNVMYWYQQKSSQAPKLLFHYYDKDFNNEADTPDNFQSRRPNTSFCFLDIRSPGLGDTAMYLCATRAGGGEDQPQHFGDGTRLSIL.

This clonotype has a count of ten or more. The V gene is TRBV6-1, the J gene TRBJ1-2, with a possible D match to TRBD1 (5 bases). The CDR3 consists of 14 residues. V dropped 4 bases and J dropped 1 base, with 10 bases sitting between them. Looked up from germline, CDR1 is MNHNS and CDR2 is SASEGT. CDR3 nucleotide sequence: TGTGCCAGCAGTGGTGGGGGTGTTAACTATGGCTACACCTTC. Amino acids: CASSGGGVNYGYTF.

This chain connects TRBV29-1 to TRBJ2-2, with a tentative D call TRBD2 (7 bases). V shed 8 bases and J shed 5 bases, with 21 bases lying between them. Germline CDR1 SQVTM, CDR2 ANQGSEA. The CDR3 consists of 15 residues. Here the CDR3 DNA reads TGCAGCAGTTACTCACGGGGGGCGAGGACCGGGGAGCTGTTTTTT. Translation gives CSSYSRGARTGELFF.

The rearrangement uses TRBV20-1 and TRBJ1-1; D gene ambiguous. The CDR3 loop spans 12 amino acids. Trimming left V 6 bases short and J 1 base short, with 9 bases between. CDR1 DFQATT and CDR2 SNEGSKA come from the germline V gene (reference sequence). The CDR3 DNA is TGCAGTGCCCGGACGCGGAACACTGAAGCTTTCTTT. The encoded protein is CSARTRNTEAFF.

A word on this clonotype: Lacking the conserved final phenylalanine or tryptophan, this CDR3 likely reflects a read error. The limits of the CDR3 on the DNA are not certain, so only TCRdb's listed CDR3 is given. The CDR3: CASSDGGARS. The chain links TRBV2 to TRBJ1-6; the table's D call of TRBD1 was not tested on the DNA. Germline-derived CDR1 and CDR2 are SNHLY and FYNNEI. Counting both end residues, the CDR3 totals 10 amino acids.

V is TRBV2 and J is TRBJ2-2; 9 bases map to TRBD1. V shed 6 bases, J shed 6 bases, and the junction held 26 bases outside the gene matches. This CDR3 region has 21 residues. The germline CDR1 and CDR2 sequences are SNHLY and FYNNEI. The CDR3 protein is CASSIKRDRVNSPPTAGELFF. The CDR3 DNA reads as TGTGCCAGCAGCATTAAGAGGGACAGGGTGAACAGCCCCCCAACTGCCGGGGAGCTGTTTTTT.

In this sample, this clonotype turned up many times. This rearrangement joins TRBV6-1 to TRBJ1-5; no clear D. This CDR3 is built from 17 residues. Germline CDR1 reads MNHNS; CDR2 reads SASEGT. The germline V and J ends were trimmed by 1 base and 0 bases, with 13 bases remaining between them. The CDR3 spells CASSEDGRLYSNQPQHF. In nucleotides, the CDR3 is TGTGCCAGCAGTGAAGATGGGCGGCTCTATAGCAATCAGCCCCAGCATTTT.

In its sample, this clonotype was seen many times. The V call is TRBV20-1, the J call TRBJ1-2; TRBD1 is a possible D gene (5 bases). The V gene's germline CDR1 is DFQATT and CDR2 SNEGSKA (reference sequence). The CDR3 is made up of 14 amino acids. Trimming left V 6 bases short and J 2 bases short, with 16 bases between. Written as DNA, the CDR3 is TGCAGTGCGGAGCGAAGGGGCCCGAACTATGGCTACACCTTC. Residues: CSAERRGPNYGYTF.

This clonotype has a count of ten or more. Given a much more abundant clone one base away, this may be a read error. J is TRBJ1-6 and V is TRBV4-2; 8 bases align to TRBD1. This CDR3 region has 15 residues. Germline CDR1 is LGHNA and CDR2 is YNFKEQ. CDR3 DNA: TGTGCCAGCAGCCGATTGACAGGGGTGAATTTACCCCTCCACTTT. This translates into CASSRLTGVNLPLHF.

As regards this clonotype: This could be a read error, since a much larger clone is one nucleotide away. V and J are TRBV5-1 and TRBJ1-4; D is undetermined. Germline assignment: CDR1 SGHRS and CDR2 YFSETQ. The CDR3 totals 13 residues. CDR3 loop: CASSVQTNENLFF. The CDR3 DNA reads TGCGCCAGCAGCGTGCAGACTAATGAAAACCTGTTTTTT.